A single TCR beta chain is shown here with its context. The same CDR3 arises from other DNA sequences in this sample as well. The CDR3 is made up of 12 amino acids. The germline V gene has CDR1 SGHTA and CDR2 FQGNSA. V was cut by 2 bases and J by 4 bases, with 5 bases left in between. The method was immunoSEQ multiplex PCR; TCRdb's version includes in-frame clones alone and lacks a portion of them. Among about 70,000 clones listed, approximately 97% were seen once. These data originate in a study of technical replicates of blood from several donors. This clonotype was sampled from a human donor in good health. The sample was T cells isolated from PBMCs. V gene TRBV7-2 combines with J gene TRBJ2-5; D unresolved. The CDR3 sequence: CASSLSRETQYF. Written as DNA, the CDR3 is TGTGCCAGCAGCTTATCTAGAGAGACCCAGTACTTC.